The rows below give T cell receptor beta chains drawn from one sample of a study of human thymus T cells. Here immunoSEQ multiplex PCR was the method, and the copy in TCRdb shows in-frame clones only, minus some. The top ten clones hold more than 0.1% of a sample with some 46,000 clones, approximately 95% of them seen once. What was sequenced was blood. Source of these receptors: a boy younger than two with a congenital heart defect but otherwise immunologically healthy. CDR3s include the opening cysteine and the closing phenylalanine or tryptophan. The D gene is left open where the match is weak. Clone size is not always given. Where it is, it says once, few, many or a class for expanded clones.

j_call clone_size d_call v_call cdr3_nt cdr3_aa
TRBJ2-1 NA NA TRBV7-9 TGTGCCAGCAGCCTCGGGGGTTCCTACAATGAGCAGTTCTTC CASSLGGSYNEQFF
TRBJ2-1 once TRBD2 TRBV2 TGTGCCAGCAGTCGGCGGGCTAGCGGGGAAGGTGAGCAGTTCTTC CASSRRASGEGEQFF
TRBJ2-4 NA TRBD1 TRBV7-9 TGTGCCAGCAGCTTCCCCTCTGGGACAGGGGTTACGAACATTCAGTACTTC CASSFPSGTGVTNIQYF
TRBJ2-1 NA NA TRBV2 TGTGCCAGCAGTGAATACAATGAGCAGTTCTTC CASSEYNEQFF
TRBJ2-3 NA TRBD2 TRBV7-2 TGTGCCAGCAGCTTAGTACGACTAGCGGGGGGCACAGATACGCAGTATTTT CASSLVRLAGGTDTQYF
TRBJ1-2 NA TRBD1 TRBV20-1 TGCAGTCCAGGGGGCTCGCATGGCTACACCTTC CSPGGSHGYTF
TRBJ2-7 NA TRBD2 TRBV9 TGTGCCAGCAGCGTAGGGGGGGGTCGTTCCTACGAGCAGTACTTC CASSVGGGRSYEQYF
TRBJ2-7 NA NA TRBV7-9 TGTGCCAGCAGCCCCCGAGAGGGAACAAAGTCCTACGAGCAGTACTTC CASSPREGTKSYEQYF
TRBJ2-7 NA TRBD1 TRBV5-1 TGCGCCAGCAGCCGGACAGGGTCCTACGAGCAGTACTTC CASSRTGSYEQYF
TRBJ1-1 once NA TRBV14 TGTGCCAGCAGCCAAGAGGGCGCTTTCTTT CASSQEGAFF
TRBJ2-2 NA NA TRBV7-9 TGTGCCAGCCCCAGGGCCTTACACACCGGGGAGCTGTTTTTT CASPRALHTGELFF
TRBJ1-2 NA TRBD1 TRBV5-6 TGTGCCAGCAGCTTGACAGGGGAAGATTGGAGCTACACCTTC CASSLTGEDWSYTF
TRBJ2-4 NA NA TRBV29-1 TGCAGCGTTGAACTTAGCGGCAGGGAGTACTTC CSVELSGREYF
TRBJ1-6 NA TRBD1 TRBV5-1 TGCGCCAGCAGCTTGGAGACAGGGGATAATTCACCCCTCCACTTT CASSLETGDNSPLHF
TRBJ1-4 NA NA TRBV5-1 TGCGCCAGCAGCTTGGGGGGAACTAATGAAAAACTGTTTTTT CASSLGGTNEKLFF
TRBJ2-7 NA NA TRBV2 TGTGCCAGCAGGGGGCCGGGAAACGAGCAGTACTTC CASRGPGNEQYF
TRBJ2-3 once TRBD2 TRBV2 TGTGCCAGCAGTGATGAGAGCGGGGGGCGAAGCTGTTTT CASSDESGGRSCF
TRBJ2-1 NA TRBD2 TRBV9 TGTGCCAGCAGCGACGAGCGGGGGGGCGTGTACAATGAGCAGTTCTTC CASSDERGGVYNEQFF
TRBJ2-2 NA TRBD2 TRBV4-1 TGCGCCAGCAGCCAAGATTTCGGGGGGGCGAACACCGGGGAGCTGTTTTTT CASSQDFGGANTGELFF
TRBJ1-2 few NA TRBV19 TGTGCCAGTAGGGGAAGTAACTATGGCTACACCTTC CASRGSNYGYTF
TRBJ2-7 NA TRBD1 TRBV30 TGTGCCTGGAGTGCCGGGACAGGGGACGAGCAGTACTTC CAWSAGTGDEQYF
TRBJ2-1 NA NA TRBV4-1 TGCGCCAGCAGCCTAATATTCTCCCTAAGGGGGACACGGCTCAATGAGCAGTTCTTC CASSLIFSLRGTRLNEQFF
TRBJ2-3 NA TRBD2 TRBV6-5 TGTGCCAGCAGTTACCAACTAGCGGCAGATACGCAGTATTTT CASSYQLAADTQYF
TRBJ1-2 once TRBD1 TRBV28 TGTGCCAGCAGTCCAGGACAGGGTAACTATGGCTACACCTTC CASSPGQGNYGYTF
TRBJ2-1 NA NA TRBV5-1 TGCGCCAGCAGCTTGGACAATGAGCAGTTCTTC CASSLDNEQFF
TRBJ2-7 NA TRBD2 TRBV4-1 TGCGCCAGCAGCCAAGAGACGGCTAGCGGGGGTTTCCTCGTGCAGTACTTC CASSQETASGGFLVQYF
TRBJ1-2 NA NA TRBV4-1 TGCGCCAGCAGCCAAGAGCGGGGGCCGGGCTACACCTTC CASSQERGPGYTF
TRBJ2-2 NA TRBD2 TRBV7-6 TGTGCCAGCAGCCGCGGGGGGGCCGCCGGGGAGCTGTTTTTT CASSRGGAAGELFF
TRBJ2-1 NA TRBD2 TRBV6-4 TGTGCCAGCAGTAACAGACCAACTAGCGGGGGCTTTGAGCAGTTCTTC CASSNRPTSGGFEQFF
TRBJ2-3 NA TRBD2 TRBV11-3 TGTGCCAGCAGCTCCGGACTAGCGGGGGCCGGGTCAGATACGCAGTATTTT CASSSGLAGAGSDTQYF
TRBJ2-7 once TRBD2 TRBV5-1 TGCGCCAGCAGCCCCCCGGGACTAGTGTACGAGCAGTACTTC CASSPPGLVYEQYF
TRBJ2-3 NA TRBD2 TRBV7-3 TGTGCCAGCAGCTTGGTAGCGGGGATGAGCACAGATACGCAGTATTTT CASSLVAGMSTDTQYF
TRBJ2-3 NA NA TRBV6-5 TGTGCCAGCAGTTACGCCGGGTCAGGAGGAGATACGCAGTATTTT CASSYAGSGGDTQYF
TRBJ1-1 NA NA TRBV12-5 TGTGCTAGTGGAACCCAGATTGGGTATACTTTCTTT CASGTQIGYTFF
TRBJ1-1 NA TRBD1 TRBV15 TGTGCCACCACCAAACAGGGGGAGGCTTTCTTT CATTKQGEAFF
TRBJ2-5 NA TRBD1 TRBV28 TGTGCCAGCAGTTTAGGGACAGGGGTTGGACAGACCCAGTACTTC CASSLGTGVGQTQYF
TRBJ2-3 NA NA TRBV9 TGTGCCAGCAGCCCTGCCCCGATAGCTAGCACAGATACGCAGTATTTT CASSPAPIASTDTQYF
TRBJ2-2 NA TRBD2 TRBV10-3 TGTGCCATCAGTGCTAGCGGGTCATCCGGGGAGCTGTTTTTT CAISASGSSGELFF
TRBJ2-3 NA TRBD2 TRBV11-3 TGTGCCAGCAGCTTAAGACTAGCGGGGGCAGATACGCAGTATTTT CASSLRLAGADTQYF
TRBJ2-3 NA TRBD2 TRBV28 TGTGCCAGCAGTGTACTAGCGGGGGGCACAGATACGCAGTATTTT CASSVLAGGTDTQYF
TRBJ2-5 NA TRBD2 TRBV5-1 TGCGCCAGCAGCTTCGTAAGCGGGGCCCAAGAGACCCAGTACTTC CASSFVSGAQETQYF
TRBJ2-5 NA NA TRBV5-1 TGCGCCAGCAGCCCCGACGGGGAGACCCAGTACTTC CASSPDGETQYF
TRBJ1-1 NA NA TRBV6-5 TGTGCCAGCAGTTACTCGACGGTCAGGCTGGGCACTGAAGCTTTCTTT CASSYSTVRLGTEAFF
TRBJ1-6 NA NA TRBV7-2 TGTGCCAGCAGCGCCATCTATAATTCACCCCTCCACTTT CASSAIYNSPLHF
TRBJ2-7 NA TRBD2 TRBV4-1 TGCGCCAGCAGCCAAGGGACTAGCGGAGCCTACGAGCAGTACTTC CASSQGTSGAYEQYF
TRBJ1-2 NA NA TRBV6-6 TGTGCCAGCAGTATAAGGGGCGGCTATGGCTACACCTTC CASSIRGGYGYTF